These T cell receptor beta chains were read from a single sample in a study of blood T cells in healthy people across ages. TCRdb recomputed calls from the 5' RACE reads with MiXCR, one row per CDR3 protein. The data show about 1.5 million distinct CDR3 sequences, approximately 39% seen once. The sequenced sample consisted of blood. Every receptor here comes from a young woman in good health. CDR3s include the opening cysteine and the closing phenylalanine or tryptophan. D genes are given only for firm matches. A clone size is listed for some rows: how often the clone was seen (once, few, many), or a class if it is expanded.

j_call,v_call,clone_size,d_call,cdr3_nt,cdr3_aa
TRBJ2-7,TRBV6-5,-,-,TGTGCCAGCAGTTACCGCTCTCGGGGTACGGGGTACGAGCAGTACTTC,CASSYRSRGTGYEQYF
TRBJ1-2,TRBV21-1,few,-,TGTGCCAGCAGCAGGCGATGGAACAGGGGCCACTATGGCTACACCTTC,CASSRRWNRGHYGYTF
TRBJ2-3,TRBV6-1,-,-,TGTGCCAGCAGTGAAGGGACGGGGCCTAGTACAGATACGCAGTATTTT,CASSEGTGPSTDTQYF
TRBJ2-6,TRBV6-6,few,-,TGTGCCAGCAGAAAGGGTCCGGCAGGGGCCAACGTCCTGACTTTC,CASRKGPAGANVLTF
TRBJ2-5,TRBV2,many,-,TGTGCCAGCAGTGAACAAGAGACCCAGTACTTC,CASSEQETQYF
TRBJ1-5,TRBV7-9,few,TRBD1,TGTGCCAGCAGCTTAGGGACAGGGGAAGAACCCCAGCATTTT,CASSLGTGEEPQHF
TRBJ2-7,TRBV7-9,-,-,TGTGCCAGCGGTCGGGATTACGAGCAGTACTTC,CASGRDYEQYF
TRBJ2-1,TRBV27,-,-,TGTGCCAGCAGCCCGGATCCGCACAATGAGCAGTTCTTC,CASSPDPHNEQFF
TRBJ1-1,TRBV7-9,few,TRBD1,TGTGCCAGCAGCTTAGCGGGACAGCAGAACACTGAAGCTTTCTTT,CASSLAGQQNTEAFF
TRBJ2-3,TRBV27,-,TRBD1,TGTGCCAGCAGTTTGAGGGCAGGGGGCACAGAGACGCAGTATTTT,CASSLRAGGTETQYF
TRBJ2-3,TRBV12-3/TRBV12-4,many,TRBD1,TGTGCCAGCAGTTTCCTGGGACAGGGAGGCACAGATACGCAGTATTTT,CASSFLGQGGTDTQYF
TRBJ1-4,TRBV5-1,few,-,TGCGCCAGCAGCTTGGGGGATACTAATGAAAAACTGTTTTTT,CASSLGDTNEKLFF
TRBJ1-3,TRBV7-9,-,-,TGTGCCAGCAGCCCCGAGGGGAGCTCTGGAAACACCATATATTTT,CASSPEGSSGNTIYF
TRBJ2-5,TRBV20-1,-,TRBD1,TGCAGTGCTAAGGATCCGGGACAGGGGCGGTTGGAGACCCAGTACTTC,CSAKDPGQGRLETQYF
TRBJ2-3,TRBV3-1,-,TRBD2,TGTGCCAGCAGCCAAGATTGGCGGGAGGGTAGAGATACGCAGTATTTT,CASSQDWREGRDTQYF
TRBJ1-2,TRBV28,few,-,TGTGCCAGCAGTGGGTTGAGCCGGGCATCCTATGGCTACACCTTC,CASSGLSRASYGYTF
TRBJ2-3,TRBV5-1,-,-,TGCGCCAGCAGCTTGGACCGGGGAGGTAACACAGATACGCAGTATTTT,CASSLDRGGNTDTQYF
TRBJ2-7,TRBV27,-,-,TGTGCCAGCAGTTCTGGCCTCGTTGACGAGCAGTACTTC,CASSSGLVDEQYF
TRBJ2-5,TRBV9,-,TRBD2,TGTGCCAGCAGCGCAAGACTAGCGCCTATTAGGGAGCAGTACTTC,CASSARLAPIREQYF
TRBJ1-4,TRBV10-2,many,-,TGCGCCAGCAGTGAGACCCAAACAGGCGGGGGCGAGGGAGAAAAACTGTTTTTT,CASSETQTGGGEGEKLFF
TRBJ2-7,TRBV25-1,-,-,TGTGCCAGCAGTGAACAGCCCCTAGATGGAGAGCAGTACTTC,CASSEQPLDGEQYF
TRBJ2-1,TRBV5-1,-,-,TGCGCCAGCAGCCTACCCGAGGGACACAATGAGCAGTTCTTC,CASSLPEGHNEQFF
TRBJ2-5,TRBV20-1,-,-,TGCAGTGCTAGAGGTAGCGGCCCCTACAATGAGCAGTACTTC,CSARGSGPYNEQYF
TRBJ2-1,TRBV12-3/TRBV12-4,-,TRBD2,TGTGCCAGCAGCTCCAGCGGGACTTTGGGGGAGACCCAGTTCTTC,CASSSSGTLGETQFF
TRBJ2-7,TRBV7-6,-,-,TGTGCCAGCAGCTTAGGTCCGGGGGCGGCCGAGCAGTACTTC,CASSLGPGAAEQYF
TRBJ2-7,TRBV7-2,-,-,TGTGCCAGCAGTCTTAAGGGGGATTTCGAGCAGTACTTC,CASSLKGDFEQYF
TRBJ1-1,TRBV29-1,few,-,TGCAGCGTTGTCTTGATCTTGAACACTGAAGCTTTCTTT,CSVVLILNTEAFF
TRBJ1-5,TRBV20-1,-,TRBD1,TGCAGTGCTAGAGATGACAGGGGCAATCAGCCCCAGCATTTT,CSARDDRGNQPQHF
TRBJ2-3,TRBV2,-,-,TGTGCCAGCAGTGAGTTCTTAGCGGAGGCAGATACGCAGTATTTT,CASSEFLAEADTQYF
TRBJ1-2,TRBV7-3,few,-,TGTGCCAGCAGCTTAATGGACCACTATGGCTACACCTTC,CASSLMDHYGYTF
TRBJ2-3,TRBV3-1,many,-,TGTGCCAGCAGCGCCGCAGGGGAGCTGGATACGCAGTATTTT,CASSAAGELDTQYF
TRBJ2-6,TRBV24-1,-,-,TGTGCCACCATTGAAGGCTCTGGGGCCAACGTCCTGACTTTC,CATIEGSGANVLTF
TRBJ2-1,TRBV29-1,few,TRBD2,TGCAGCGTCGCCGCGGCAGCGGGAGGTTTGAATGAGCAGTTCTTC,CSVAAAAGGLNEQFF